This T cell receptor (beta chain) comes out of a study of cytomegalovirus exposure and HLA in healthy donors. Whole-study results and caveats: Apart from CMV serostatus, no immune exposure information was available.

Of note for this clone: Its antigen is as yet unknown. At one end, the junction sequence differs from germline, possibly due to a read error.

Use of 60 Vbeta and 13 Jbeta primers characterized the PCR. Profiling relied on immunoSEQ multiplex PCR, and the TCRdb table lists in-frame clones only, not all of them. Among approximately 140,000 clones listed, approximately 75% were seen once. This CDR3 comprises 15 residues. Germline CDR1 and CDR2: SSHAT and FNYEAQ (reference sequence). The V gene is TRBV7-7, the J gene TRBJ2-7, with a tentative D call TRBD1 (6 bases). The sequenced sample was PBMCs. The receptor's source is a woman aged 40 to 50 in good health and CMV-seropositive. DNA for the CDR3: TGTGCTAGCAGCTTAGCGACAGGTGATTCCTACGAGCAGTACTTC. Amino acid sequence: CASSLATGDSYEQYF.